This T cell receptor beta chain was documented in a study of T cell clonotyping in hematopoietic cell transplantation. This clone was observed a single time. Its antigen is not known. General observations from the study: Pathologically expanded recipient clonotypes increased progressively from day 30 to day 180 as diversity fell. Broader posttransplant TCR repertoire diversity was predicted by graft donor and pretransplant recipient Inverse Simpson Index values.

V lost 0 bases to trimming and J lost 9 bases, with 16 bases between them. CDR3 length equals 14 residues. TCRdb's table, derived via immunoSEQ multiplex PCR, lists solely in-frame clones and lacks some. The data contain over 10,000 clones, roughly 92% of them singletons. The sample was PBMCs, taken 100 days after allogeneic stem cell transplant. The chain carries TRBV5-3 and TRBJ2-7; D could derive from TRBD1 or TRBD2 (5 bases each). TRBV5-3 is an ORF; its function is uncertain. The sequence derives from a female patient aged 50-65 years who had an allogeneic stem cell transplant from an unrelated donor, so the T cells may come from the graft donor. Some clones in this sample may be carry-over from other donors' samples. CDR3 amino acids: CARSLVPTRGAQYF. DNA of the CDR3: TGTGCCAGAAGCTTGGTGCCTACACGGGGCGCGCAGTACTTC.